The 24 T cell receptor beta chains given below trace back to one sample, sequenced in a study of blood T cell repertoires in COVID-19. The method was immunoSEQ multiplex PCR; TCRdb's version includes in-frame clones alone and lacks a portion of them. The table lists 230,000 or so clones, roughly 81% of them singletons. The sample comprised PBMCs or T cells enriched from blood (not recorded which). The receptors were gathered from a woman between 50 and 59 years old who had been exposed to COVID-19.

This sequence joins TRBV2 and TRBJ1-1; no clear D. V was shortened by 8 bases and J by 2 bases, with 24 bases between the two germline ends. The CDR3 length is 17 residues. Germline loops: CDR1 SNHLY, CDR2 FYNNEI. The CDR3 loop reads CASPLTETYKFNTEAFF. The CDR3 DNA is TGTGCCAGCCCTCTAACAGAAACATACAAATTCAACACTGAAGCTTTCTTT. The variable domain in full, completed from reference TRBV2 and TRBJ1-1, reads EPEVTQTPSHQVTQMGQEVILRCVPISNHLYFYWYRQILGQKVEFLVSFYNNEISEKSEIFDDQFSVERPDGSNFTLKIRSTKLEDSAMYFCASPLTETYKFNTEAFFGQGTRLTVV.

The CDR3: CASSTDRGLSKNIQYF. The CDR3 DNA reads as TGTGCCAGCAGCACCGACAGGGGGCTGTCCAAAAACATTCAGTACTTC. This sequence joins TRBV7-2 and TRBJ2-4; TRBD1 agrees at 10 bases. The CDR3 runs to 16 residues. The J segment lost 2 bases and the V segment lost 5 bases, leaving 6 bases of the junction unmatched. The V gene's germline CDR1 is SGHTA and CDR2 FQGNSA. Supplemented by reference TRBV7-2 and TRBJ2-4, the full variable domain reads GAGVSQSPSNKVTEKGKDVELRCDPISGHTALYWYRQSLGQGLEFLIYFQGNSAPDKSGLPSDRFSAERTGGSVSTLTIQRTQQEDSAVYLCASSTDRGLSKNIQYFGAGTRLSVL.

This chain joins TRBV19 and TRBJ2-5; tentative D call: TRBD2 (5 bases). With 9 bases removed from V and 3 bases from J, the gap between germline ends came to 17 bases. There are 14 residues in the CDR3. Germline V gene lookup returns CDR1 LNHDA and CDR2 SQIVND (reference sequence). Here the CDR3 reads CASSLEGWEETQYF. The CDR3 nucleotides read TGTGCCAGCTCCCTTGAGGGATGGGAAGAGACCCAGTACTTC.

The chain uses TRBV5-4 and TRBJ2-1, with 9 nucleotides matching TRBD1. With 3 bases clipped from V and 9 bases from J, the junction kept 4 bases outside the gene matches. Germline CDR1 is SGHNT and CDR2 is YYREEE (reference sequence). This CDR3 is 13 amino acids long. The CDR3 spells CASSWTGEGEQFF. The CDR3 nucleotides read TGTGCCAGCAGCTGGACAGGGGAAGGTGAGCAGTTCTTC.

The J gene is TRBJ2-7, the V gene TRBV5-1; 14 bases agree with TRBD2. The CDR3 is 16 residues long. Germline lookup yields CDR1 SGHRS and CDR2 YFSETQ. Losses at the gene ends were 6 bases for V and 5 bases for J; bases not matched to a gene: 10. The CDR3 bases are TGCGCCAGCACCCCGGGACTAGCGGGGGCTTACAACGAGCAGTACTTC. Translated, it gives CASTPGLAGAYNEQYF.

CDR3 amino acids: CASSDRDRMNTEAFF. The CDR3 nucleotides are TGCGCCAGCAGCGATCGGGACAGAATGAACACTGAAGCTTTCTTT. The rearrangement uses TRBV5-1 and TRBJ1-1, with 7 nucleotides matching TRBD1. The trim removed 4 bases at V and 0 bases at J, leaving 6 bases unmatched. The CDR3 totals 15 residues. The germline gives CDR1 SGHRS, CDR2 YFSETQ.

This clone was observed once. V usage is TRBV10-3 and J usage is TRBJ2-1; 11 nucleotides line up with TRBD2. The CDR3 extends over 15 amino acids. Losses at the gene ends were 0 bases for V and 6 bases for J; bases not matched to a gene: 1. The V gene's germline CDR1 is ENHRY and CDR2 SYGVKD. The CDR3 protein is CAISESGTSGNEQFF. DNA of the CDR3: TGTGCCATCAGTGAGTCAGGGACTAGCGGCAATGAGCAGTTCTTC.

This sequence joins TRBV5-1 and TRBJ1-1; maybe TRBD1 (6 bases). V was trimmed by 0 bases and J by 0 bases, leaving 9 bases between them. The germline V gene encodes CDR1 SGHRS and CDR2 YFSETQ. There are 15 residues in the CDR3. CDR3: CASSLADSMNTEAFF. The CDR3 DNA is TGCGCCAGCAGCTTGGCGGACAGCATGAACACTGAAGCTTTCTTT.

V usage is TRBV18 and J usage is TRBJ2-5; D unresolved. The CDR3 sequence is 12 residues long. The V end lost 2 bases, the J end lost 3 bases, and 4 bases lay between the germline ends. The germline CDR1 and CDR2 sequences are KGHSH and LQKENI. The CDR3 nucleotides are TGTGCCAGCTCACCAGGAGAAGAGACCCAGTACTTC. This codes for CASSPGEETQYF.

This clone was picked up one time. The chain recombines TRBV5-1 with TRBJ2-3, with 8 bases identical to TRBD1. J lost 5 bases, V lost 4 bases, and 6 bases had no gene match. Germline V gene lookup returns CDR1 SGHRS and CDR2 YFSETQ. The CDR3 runs 14 residues. The CDR3 bases are TGCGCCAGCAGCGGGACAGGCGGCGGAGATACGCAGTATTTT. Amino acid sequence: CASSGTGGGDTQYF.

The chain joins TRBV10-2 to TRBJ1-1, with 7 bases aligning to TRBD1. Trimming removed 6 bases from V and 4 bases from J; junction bases left unmatched: 17. Germline assignment: CDR1 WSHSY and CDR2 SAAADI. The length of the CDR3 is 17 residues. The CDR3, as DNA: TGCGCCAGCAGGCGACAGGGCCTGTCCCCGGTCCGCACTGAAGCTTTCTTT. Its translation is CASRRQGLSPVRTEAFF.

V and J are TRBV21-1 and TRBJ2-3; the table's D call, TRBD1, was not checked against the DNA. TRBV21-1 corresponds to a pseudogene. This CDR3 contains 17 residues. This chain's CDR3 is CASSIDIGGQMTDTQYF. The CDR3 coding sequence is TGTGCCAGCAGCATAGATATAGGGGGACAGATGACAGATACGCAGTATTTT.

The V call is TRBV19, the J call TRBJ2-5; 10 bases agree with TRBD1. From germline, CDR1 is LNHDA and CDR2 SQIVND (reference sequence). With V trimmed by 5 bases and J by 6 bases, 3 bases remained unmatched. The CDR3 is 13 amino acids. The CDR3 coding sequence is TGTGCCAGTAGTTGGGACAGGGGAAAGACCCAGTACTTC. Translation: CASSWDRGKTQYF. Using reference TRBV19 and TRBJ2-5 for the parts outside the CDR3, the full variable domain is DGGITQSPKYLFRKEGQNVTLSCEQNLNHDAMYWYRQDPGQGLRLIYYSQIVNDFQKGDIAEGYSVSREKKESFPLTVTSAQKNPTAFYLCASSWDRGKTQYFGPGTRLLVL.

The J gene is TRBJ2-7, the V gene TRBV6-5; perhaps TRBD1 as D (6 bases). This CDR3 spans 14 amino acids. V gave up 6 bases and J gave up 1 base, with 13 bases separating them. The germline CDR1 and CDR2 sequences are MNHEY and SVGAGI. As DNA, the CDR3 is TGTGCCAGCAGCAGGACAGTCCAGTCCTACGAGCAGTACTTC. It specifies CASSRTVQSYEQYF.

This chain uses TRBV6-5 with TRBJ2-5; 7 bases align to TRBD1. Trimming removed 5 bases from V and 2 bases from J; junction bases left unmatched: 8. This CDR3 contains 15 residues. Germline V lookup: CDR1 MNHEY, CDR2 SVGAGI. Here the CDR3 DNA reads TGTGCCAGCAGTCGAAGGACAGGACGGCAAGAGACCCAGTACTTC. Its protein product is CASSRRTGRQETQYF.

The V gene is TRBV5-5, the J gene TRBJ2-7; a possible D gene is TRBD2 (6 bases). The CDR3 contains 15 residues. Trimming removed 1 base from V and 6 bases from J, with 17 bases in between. The germline gives CDR1 SGHKS, CDR2 YYEKEE (reference sequence). The CDR3 DNA is TGTGCCAGCAGCTTGTATGGACACCCCGGGAGCGAGCAGTACTTC. It translates to CASSLYGHPGSEQYF.

The chain recombines TRBV28 with TRBJ1-3, with unresolved D. This CDR3 has 13 amino acids. The V end was cut by 3 bases, the J end by 4 bases, with 7 bases between. The V gene's germline CDR1 is MDHEN and CDR2 SYDVKM. The CDR3 loop reads CASSFPGGNTIYF. CDR3 DNA: TGTGCCAGCAGTTTCCCGGGGGGAAACACCATATATTTT.

The CDR3 is CASSPRTDQYTQYF. Here the CDR3 DNA reads TGTGCCAGCAGCCCCAGGACAGATCAGTATACGCAGTATTTT. The chain uses TRBV7-2 and TRBJ2-3, with a weak D call TRBD1 (6 bases). Germline values: CDR1 SGHTA, CDR2 FQGNSA. The CDR3 is made up of 14 amino acids. Deletions cut 5 bases from V and 7 bases from J, with 16 bases between.

The chain uses TRBV28 and TRBJ1-2, with 11 bases aligning to TRBD1. The CDR3 runs to 13 residues. V shed 2 bases and J 11 bases; nucleotides not matched to a gene: 4. Germline V gene sequence: CDR1 MDHEN, CDR2 SYDVKM. CDR3 DNA sequence: TGTGCCAGCAGTTTAAGCGGGACAGGGGGATACACCTTC. The encoded protein is CASSLSGTGGYTF.

V usage is TRBV7-6 and J usage is TRBJ2-1; TRBD1 matches 10 bases. The V gene end was trimmed by 5 bases and the J gene end by 5 bases; junction bases not matched to a gene: 9. The germline V gene has CDR1 SGHVS and CDR2 FNYEAQ. The CDR3 covers 16 residues. CDR3: CASSPRGQGFDNEQFF. The CDR3 DNA reads as TGTGCCAGCAGCCCGAGGGGACAGGGGTTTGACAATGAGCAGTTCTTC.

The rearrangement uses TRBV28 and TRBJ2-1; 8 bases agree with TRBD2. The CDR3 is made up of 15 amino acids. Looked up from germline, CDR1 is MDHEN and CDR2 is SYDVKM. After removal of 6 bases from V and 8 bases from J, the junction contained 12 bases not matched to a gene. The CDR3 loop reads CASRETTGGVDEQFF. The CDR3 coding sequence is TGTGCCAGCAGGGAAACAACCGGGGGGGTCGATGAGCAGTTCTTC.

CDR3 nucleotide sequence: TGTGCCAGCAGCTGTCGACAGGGATGCAACAATCAGCCCCAGCATTTT. It is translated as CASSCRQGCNNQPQHF. The chain combines TRBV3-1 (or the pseudogene TRBV3-2) with TRBJ1-5; 7 nucleotides agree with TRBD1. Per the germline V gene, CDR1 is LGHDT and CDR2 is YNNKEL (reference sequence). The trim removed 5 bases at V and 3 bases at J, leaving 10 bases unmatched. The CDR3 is 16 amino acids.

This clone was seen a single time. The J gene is TRBJ1-3, the V gene TRBV9, with 8 nucleotides matching TRBD1. This CDR3 comprises 17 residues. Germline CDR1 SGDLS, CDR2 YYNGEE. V shed 3 bases, J shed 5 bases, and the junction held 13 bases outside the gene matches. The CDR3 DNA follows: TGTGCCAGCAGCGCCTTACCGACAGGGGTTTTAAGAAACACCATATATTTT. Amino acid sequence: CASSALPTGVLRNTIYF.

The CDR3 region is CASSQRGGNEKLFF. Written as DNA, the CDR3 is TGTGCCAGCAGCCAACGTGGGGGCAATGAAAAACTGTTTTTT. The chain is built from TRBV6-5 and TRBJ1-4; D perhaps matches TRBD1 (6 bases). The CDR3 contains 14 residues. Germline loops: CDR1 MNHEY, CDR2 SVGAGI. V lost 6 bases and J lost 5, with 13 bases in between.